A single sample is the source of the 9 T cell receptor beta chains below, sequenced in a study of blood T cells in healthy people across ages. With a J-beta primer mix and a sample-barcoded 5' primer, a second PCR ran about 7 to 12 cycles. TCRdb reprocessed the 5' RACE reads with MiXCR, giving one entry per CDR3 protein. The data show more than 800,000 distinct CDR3 sequences, with 29% seen just once and 17% held by the top ten. Sequenced: blood. The source of these receptors is a woman older than 75 in good health.

Remarks on this clonotype: This may come from a read error, since a much larger clone is one base off. The V call is TRBV2, the J call TRBJ2-2; no reliable D call. Looked up from germline, CDR1 is SNHLY and CDR2 is FYNNEI. The CDR3 runs 13 residues. Trimming stripped 3 bases from V and 9 bases from J, with 11 bases between. CDR3 region: CASSEQGIRELFF. CDR3 nucleotide sequence: TGTGCCAGCAGTGAGCAAGGGATCAGGGAGCTGTTTTTT.

Turning to this clonotype: A read error may explain this, as a much larger clone is one base away. The genes are TRBV12-3 or TRBV12-4 and TRBJ1-2; tentatively, D is TRBD1 (6 bases). The CDR3 has 12 residues. The V gene lost 6 bases and the J gene lost 8 bases, with 13 bases spanning the gap. The CDR3 here is CASSGGTGGYTF. The CDR3 region has the DNA TGTGCCAGCAGCGGGGGCACGGGAGGCTACACCTTC.

This clonotype was detected ten times or more. This chain uses TRBV20-1 with TRBJ2-3; 11 bases are shared with TRBD1. Trimming took 4 bases from V and 6 from J; bases not matched to a gene: 3. This CDR3 region has 13 residues. Germline V gene lookup returns CDR1 DFQATT and CDR2 SNEGSKA (reference sequence). The CDR3 coding sequence is TGCAGTGCTAAGGACAGGGGGCGGGATACGCAGTATTTT. The encoded protein is CSAKDRGRDTQYF.

At least ten counts were recorded for this clonotype. The V call is TRBV11-2, the J call TRBJ1-5; D unresolved. The CDR3 runs to 16 residues. Germline CDR1 SGHAT, CDR2 FQNNGV. Trimming took 0 bases from V and 2 from J, leaving 11 bases between them. The CDR3 nucleotides read TGTGCCAGCAGCTTAGAGGAGGGTTTGGGCAATCAGCCCCAGCATTTT. It translates to CASSLEEGLGNQPQHF. Full variable domain (missing parts from reference TRBV11-2 and TRBJ1-5): EAGVAQSPRYKIIEKRQSVAFWCNPISGHATLYWYQQILGQGPKLLIQFQNNGVVDDSQLPKDRFSAERLKGVDSTLKIQPAKLEDSAVYLCASSLEEGLGNQPQHFGDGTRLSIL.

This chain joins TRBV20-1 and TRBJ2-1, with TRBD2 matching over 10 bases. Germline CDR1 is DFQATT and CDR2 is SNEGSKA (reference sequence). The CDR3 length is 12 residues. Trimming at V came to 6 bases and at J to 9 bases, leaving 5 bases not matched to a gene. The CDR3 protein is CSAAGGGSEQFF. CDR3 coding DNA: TGCAGTGCAGCGGGAGGGGGTAGTGAGCAGTTCTTC.

This clonotype was found many times. The rearrangement uses TRBV7-2 and TRBJ2-6, with D perhaps matching TRBD1 or TRBD2 (6 bases each). The CDR3 length is 22 residues. CDR1 and CDR2 from the germline V gene are SGHTA and FQGNSA. V lost 0 bases and J 0 bases, leaving 24 bases between the germline ends. The CDR3 DNA reads as TGTGCCAGCAGCTTAGCGCTAACGGGGGCAGCCCTCAGGGGCTCTGGGGCCAACGTCCTGACTTTC. Protein sequence: CASSLALTGAALRGSGANVLTF.

Details on this clonotype: Just one base apart from a much larger clone, this may be a read error. This chain uses TRBV7-2 with TRBJ2-6; D might be TRBD1 (5 bases). The CDR3 is 15 amino acids. Per germline, CDR1 SGHTA and CDR2 FQGNSA. The CDR3 here is CASSPQGSGANVRTF. The CDR3 nucleotides are TGTGCCAGCAGCCCGCAGGGTTCTGGGGCCAACGTCCGGACTTTC. Together with reference TRBV7-2 and TRBJ2-6, the CDR3 gives the full variable domain: GAGVSQSPSNKVTEKGKDVELRCDPISGHTALYWYRQSLGQGLEFLIYFQGNSAPDKSGLPSDRFSAERTGGSVSTLTIQRTQQEDSAVYLCASSPQGSGANVRTFGAGSRLTVL.

This clonotype was counted at least ten times. V is TRBV4-3 and J is TRBJ2-3, with 7 bases aligning to TRBD2. The CDR3 runs 20 residues. CDR1 is LGHNA and CDR2 is YSLEER in the germline V gene. Trimming removed 5 bases from V and 0 bases from J; junction bases left unmatched: 20. CDR3 bases: TGCGCCAGCAGCTTCCGCCCACCCCGGTCTTCAGCGGGGAGCACAGATACGCAGTATTTT. Translation: CASSFRPPRSSAGSTDTQYF.

This clonotype showed up just a few times. Just one base apart from a much larger clone, this may be a read error. The chain uses TRBV10-3 and TRBJ2-7; 10 bases map to TRBD1. The CDR3 sequence is 15 residues long. The germline gives CDR1 ENHRY, CDR2 SYGVKD. The ends lost 4 bases at V and 7 bases at J; junction bases unmatched: 10. The chain's CDR3 is CAISAPTGGRNEQYF. The DNA of the CDR3 is TGTGCCATCAGTGCGCCGACAGGGGGCCGGAATGAGCAGTACTTC.